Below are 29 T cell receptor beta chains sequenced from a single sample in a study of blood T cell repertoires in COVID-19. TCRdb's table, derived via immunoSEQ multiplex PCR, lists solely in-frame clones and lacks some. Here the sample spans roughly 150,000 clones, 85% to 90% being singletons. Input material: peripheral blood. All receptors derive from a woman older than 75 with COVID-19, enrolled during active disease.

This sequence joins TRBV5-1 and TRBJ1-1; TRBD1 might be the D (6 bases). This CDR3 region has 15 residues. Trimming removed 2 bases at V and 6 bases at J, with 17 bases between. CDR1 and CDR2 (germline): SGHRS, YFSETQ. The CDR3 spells CASSFSEQGFSEAFF. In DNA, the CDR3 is TGCGCCAGCAGCTTTTCCGAACAGGGCTTTTCTGAAGCTTTCTTT.

CDR3 residues: CASSPETGVPGELFF. Here the CDR3 DNA reads TGTGCCAGCAGCCCAGAGACAGGGGTGCCCGGGGAGCTGTTTTTT. The gene calls are TRBV7-9 and TRBJ2-2, with 8 nucleotides matching TRBD1. V lost 5 bases to trimming and J lost 6 bases; unmatched junction nucleotides: 8. Germline V lookup: CDR1 SEHNR, CDR2 FQNEAQ (reference sequence). The CDR3 is made up of 15 amino acids.

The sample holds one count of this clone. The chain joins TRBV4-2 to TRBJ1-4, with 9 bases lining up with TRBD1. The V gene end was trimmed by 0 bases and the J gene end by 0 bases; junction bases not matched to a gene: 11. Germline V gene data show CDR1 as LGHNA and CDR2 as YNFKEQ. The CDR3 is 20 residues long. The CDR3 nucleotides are TGTGCCAGCAGCCAAGATAGCTATGGACAGGGGTTTGCAACTAATGAAAAACTGTTTTTT. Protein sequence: CASSQDSYGQGFATNEKLFF.

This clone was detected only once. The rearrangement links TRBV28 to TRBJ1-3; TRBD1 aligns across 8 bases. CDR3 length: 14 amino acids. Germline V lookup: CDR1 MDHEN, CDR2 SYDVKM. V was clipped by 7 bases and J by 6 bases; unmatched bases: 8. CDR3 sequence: CASNLQGALNTIYF. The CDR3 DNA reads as TGTGCCAGCAACCTTCAGGGGGCCCTAAACACCATATATTTT.

The CDR3 nucleotides are TGTGCCAGCAGACTCAGGGGGGTCGATAATTCACCCCTCCACTTT. This encodes CASRLRGVDNSPLHF. The rearrangement uses TRBV5-6 and TRBJ1-6; 7 nucleotides align to TRBD1. V was pared by 5 bases and J by 5 bases, with 7 bases of the junction left unmatched. The V gene's germline CDR1 is SGHDT and CDR2 YYEEEE. The CDR3 sequence is 15 residues long. Full variable domain (remainder filled in from reference TRBV5-6 and TRBJ1-6): DAGVTQSPTHLIKTRGQQVTLRCSPKSGHDTVSWYQQALGQGPQFIFQYYEEEERQRGNFPDRFSGHQFPNYSSELNVNALLLGDSALYLCASRLRGVDNSPLHFGNGTRLTVT.

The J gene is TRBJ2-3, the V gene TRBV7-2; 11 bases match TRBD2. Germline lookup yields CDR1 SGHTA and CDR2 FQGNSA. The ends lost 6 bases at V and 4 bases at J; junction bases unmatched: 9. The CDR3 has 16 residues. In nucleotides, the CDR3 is TGTGCCAGCAGGACCACTAGCGGGAGTGGCGCAGATACGCAGTATTTT. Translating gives CASRTTSGSGADTQYF. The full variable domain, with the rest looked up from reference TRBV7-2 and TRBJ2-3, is GAGVSQSPSNKVTEKGKDVELRCDPISGHTALYWYRQSLGQGLEFLIYFQGNSAPDKSGLPSDRFSAERTGGSVSTLTIQRTQQEDSAVYLCASRTTSGSGADTQYFGPGTRLTVL.

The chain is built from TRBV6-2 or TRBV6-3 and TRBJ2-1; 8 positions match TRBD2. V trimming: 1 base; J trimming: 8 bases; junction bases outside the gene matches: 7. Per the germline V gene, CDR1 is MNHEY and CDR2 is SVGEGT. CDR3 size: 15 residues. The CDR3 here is CASSYYREGPDEQFF. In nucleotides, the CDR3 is TGTGCCAGCAGTTACTATCGGGAGGGCCCGGATGAGCAGTTCTTC.

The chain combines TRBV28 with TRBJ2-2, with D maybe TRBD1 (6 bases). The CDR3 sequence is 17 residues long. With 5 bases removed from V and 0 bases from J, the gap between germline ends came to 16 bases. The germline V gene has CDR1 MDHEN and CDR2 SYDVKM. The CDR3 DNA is TGTGCCAGCAGTCAACGATTTGGGACAACGAACACCGGGGAGCTGTTTTTT. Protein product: CASSQRFGTTNTGELFF.

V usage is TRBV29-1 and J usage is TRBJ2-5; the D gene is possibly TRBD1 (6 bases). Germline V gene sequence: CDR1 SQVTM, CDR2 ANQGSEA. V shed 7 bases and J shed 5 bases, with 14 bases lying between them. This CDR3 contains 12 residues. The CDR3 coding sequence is TGCAGCGCCGGGGCAGGGGCTGAGACCCAGTACTTC. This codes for CSAGAGAETQYF.

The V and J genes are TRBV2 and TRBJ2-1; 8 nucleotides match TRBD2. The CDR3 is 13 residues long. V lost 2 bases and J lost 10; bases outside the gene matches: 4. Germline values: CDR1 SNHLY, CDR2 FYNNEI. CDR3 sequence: CASSETRLAEQFF. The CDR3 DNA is TGTGCCAGCAGTGAAACTAGACTAGCGGAGCAGTTCTTC. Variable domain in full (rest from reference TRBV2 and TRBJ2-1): EPEVTQTPSHQVTQMGQEVILRCVPISNHLYFYWYRQILGQKVEFLVSFYNNEISEKSEIFDDQFSVERPDGSNFTLKIRSTKLEDSAMYFCASSETRLAEQFFGPGTRLTVL.

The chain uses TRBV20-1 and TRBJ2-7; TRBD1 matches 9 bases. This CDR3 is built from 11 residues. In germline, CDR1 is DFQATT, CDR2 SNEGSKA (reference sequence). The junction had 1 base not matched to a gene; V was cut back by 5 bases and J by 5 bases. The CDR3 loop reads CSARQGDEQYF. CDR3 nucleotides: TGCAGTGCTCGACAGGGGGACGAGCAGTACTTC.

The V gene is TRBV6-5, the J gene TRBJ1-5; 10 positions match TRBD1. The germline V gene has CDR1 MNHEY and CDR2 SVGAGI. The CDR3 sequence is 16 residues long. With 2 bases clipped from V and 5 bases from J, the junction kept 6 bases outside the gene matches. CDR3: CASSYVLGQGYQPQHF. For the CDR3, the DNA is TGTGCCAGCAGTTACGTATTGGGACAGGGGTATCAGCCCCAGCATTTT.

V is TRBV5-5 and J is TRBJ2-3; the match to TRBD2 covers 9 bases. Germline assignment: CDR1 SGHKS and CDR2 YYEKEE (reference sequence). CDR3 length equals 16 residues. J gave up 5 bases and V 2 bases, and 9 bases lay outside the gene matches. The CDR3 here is CASSFALAGLKDTQYF. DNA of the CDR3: TGTGCCAGCAGCTTCGCCCTAGCGGGATTGAAAGATACGCAGTATTTT.

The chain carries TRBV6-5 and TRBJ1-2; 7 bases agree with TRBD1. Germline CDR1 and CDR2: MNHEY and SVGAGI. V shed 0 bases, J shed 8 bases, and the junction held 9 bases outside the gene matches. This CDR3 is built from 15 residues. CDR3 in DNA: TGTGCCAGCAGTTACTCAACAGGGGTTCGGCAAGGCTACACCTTC. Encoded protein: CASSYSTGVRQGYTF.

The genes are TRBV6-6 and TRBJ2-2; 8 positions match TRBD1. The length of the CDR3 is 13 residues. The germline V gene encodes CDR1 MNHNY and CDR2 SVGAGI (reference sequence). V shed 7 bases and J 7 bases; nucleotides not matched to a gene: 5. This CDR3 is CASTRTGSGELFF. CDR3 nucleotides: TGTGCCAGCACAAGGACAGGGAGCGGGGAGCTGTTTTTT.

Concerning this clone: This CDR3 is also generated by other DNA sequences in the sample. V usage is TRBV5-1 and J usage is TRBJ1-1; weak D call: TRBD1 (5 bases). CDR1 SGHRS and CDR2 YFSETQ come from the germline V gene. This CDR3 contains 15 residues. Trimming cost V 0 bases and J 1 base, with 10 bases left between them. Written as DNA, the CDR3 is TGCGCCAGCAGCTTGGAGGGGTCAGGGAACACTGAAGCTTTCTTT. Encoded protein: CASSLEGSGNTEAFF.

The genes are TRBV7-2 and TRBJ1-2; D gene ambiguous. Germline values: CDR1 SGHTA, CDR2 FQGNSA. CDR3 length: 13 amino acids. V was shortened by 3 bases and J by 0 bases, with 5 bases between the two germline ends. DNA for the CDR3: TGTGCCAGCAGCTTTTTCTCTAACTATGGCTACACCTTC. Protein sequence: CASSFFSNYGYTF.

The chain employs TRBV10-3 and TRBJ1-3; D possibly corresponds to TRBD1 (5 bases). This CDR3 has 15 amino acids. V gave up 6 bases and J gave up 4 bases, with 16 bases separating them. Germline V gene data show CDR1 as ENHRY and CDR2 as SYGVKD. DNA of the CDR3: TGTGCCATCAGCGCGGGGGGGGATTCCGGAAACACCATATATTTT. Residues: CAISAGGDSGNTIYF.

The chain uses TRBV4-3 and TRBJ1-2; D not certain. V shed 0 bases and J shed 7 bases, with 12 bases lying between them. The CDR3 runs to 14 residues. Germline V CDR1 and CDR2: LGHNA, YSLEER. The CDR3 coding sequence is TGCGCCAGCAGCCAAGATTCTAATGGCGGTGGCTACACCTTC. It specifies CASSQDSNGGGYTF.

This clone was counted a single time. The CDR3 loop is CASSFQGVPYEQYF. The CDR3 DNA follows: TGTGCCAGCAGCTTCCAGGGGGTCCCCTACGAGCAGTACTTC. This chain links TRBV7-3 with TRBJ2-7, with 7 bases lining up with TRBD1. This CDR3 has 14 amino acids. J gave up 2 bases and V 3 bases, and 4 bases lay outside the gene matches. The V gene's germline CDR1 is SGHTA and CDR2 FQGTGA.

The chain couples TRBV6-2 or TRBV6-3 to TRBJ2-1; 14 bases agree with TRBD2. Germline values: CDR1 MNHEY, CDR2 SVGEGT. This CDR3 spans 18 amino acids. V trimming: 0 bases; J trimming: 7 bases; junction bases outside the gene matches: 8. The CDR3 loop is CASSYSGLAGVRENEQFF. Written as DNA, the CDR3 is TGTGCCAGCAGTTACTCGGGACTAGCGGGAGTAAGAGAGAATGAGCAGTTCTTC.

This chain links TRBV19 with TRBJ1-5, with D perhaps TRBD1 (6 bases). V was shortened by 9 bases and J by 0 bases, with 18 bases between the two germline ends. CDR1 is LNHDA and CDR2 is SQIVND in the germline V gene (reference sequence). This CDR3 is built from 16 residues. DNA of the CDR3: TGTGCCAGCCAATCCACGGGACATAATAGCAATCAGCCCCAGCATTTT. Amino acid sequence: CASQSTGHNSNQPQHF.

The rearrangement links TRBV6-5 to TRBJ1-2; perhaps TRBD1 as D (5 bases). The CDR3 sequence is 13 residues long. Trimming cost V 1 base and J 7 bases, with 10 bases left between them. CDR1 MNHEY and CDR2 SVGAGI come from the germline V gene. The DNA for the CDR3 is TGTGCCAGCAGTTACTTGCAGGGAGGTGGCTACACCTTC. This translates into CASSYLQGGGYTF.

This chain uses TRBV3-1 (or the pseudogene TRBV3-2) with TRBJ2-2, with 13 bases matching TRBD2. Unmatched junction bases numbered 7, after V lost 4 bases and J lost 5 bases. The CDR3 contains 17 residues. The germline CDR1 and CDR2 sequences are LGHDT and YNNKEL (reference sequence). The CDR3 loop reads CASSLRTSGSLTGELFF. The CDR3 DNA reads TGTGCCAGCAGCCTCAGGACTAGCGGGAGTCTAACCGGGGAGCTGTTTTTT.

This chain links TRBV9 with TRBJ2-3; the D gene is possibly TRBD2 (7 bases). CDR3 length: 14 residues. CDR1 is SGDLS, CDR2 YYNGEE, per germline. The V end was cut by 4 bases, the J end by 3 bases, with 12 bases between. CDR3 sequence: CASSSRGGTDTQYF. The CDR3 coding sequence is TGTGCCAGCAGCTCCAGGGGAGGGACAGATACGCAGTATTTT.

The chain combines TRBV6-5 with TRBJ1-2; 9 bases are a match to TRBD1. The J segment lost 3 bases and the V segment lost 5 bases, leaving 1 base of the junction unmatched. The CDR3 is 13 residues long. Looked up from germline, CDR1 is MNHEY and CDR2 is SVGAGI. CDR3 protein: CASSRDRDYGYTF. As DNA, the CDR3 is TGTGCCAGCAGTCGGGACAGGGACTATGGCTACACCTTC.

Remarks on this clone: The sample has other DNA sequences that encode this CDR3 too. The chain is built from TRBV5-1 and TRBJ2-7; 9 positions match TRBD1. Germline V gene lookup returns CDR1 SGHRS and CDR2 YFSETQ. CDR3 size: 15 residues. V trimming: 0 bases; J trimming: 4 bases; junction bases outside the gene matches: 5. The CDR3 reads CASSLGGTGTYEQYF. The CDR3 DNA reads TGCGCCAGCAGCTTGGGAGGGACAGGGACGTACGAGCAGTACTTC.

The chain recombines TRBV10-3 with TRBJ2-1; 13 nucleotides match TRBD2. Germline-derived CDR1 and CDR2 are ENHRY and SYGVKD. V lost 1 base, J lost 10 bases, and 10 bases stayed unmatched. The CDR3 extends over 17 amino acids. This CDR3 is CAISEYPGLAGAQEQFF. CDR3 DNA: TGTGCCATCAGTGAGTATCCCGGACTAGCGGGAGCTCAGGAGCAGTTCTTC.

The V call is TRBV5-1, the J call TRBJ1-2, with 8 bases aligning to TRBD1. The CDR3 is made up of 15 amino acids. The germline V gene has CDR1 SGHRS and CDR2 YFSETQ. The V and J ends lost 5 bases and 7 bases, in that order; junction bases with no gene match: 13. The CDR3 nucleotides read TGCGCCAGCAGACCCTCAGGGGGCGGGATTGGTGGCTACACCTTC. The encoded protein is CASRPSGGGIGGYTF.